The clone carrying this T cell receptor beta chain was recorded a few times. As yet, its antigen is unknown. TCRdb redid the calling of the 5' RACE reads with MiXCR, one entry per CDR3 protein. The sample has 450,000 or so distinct CDR3 sequences, approximately 24% seen once; the top ten hold just under 3%. The sample belongs to a study of identical twins. Losses at the gene ends were 3 bases for V and 5 bases for J; bases not matched to a gene: 10. CDR3 length equals 15 residues. From germline, CDR1 is SGHRS and CDR2 YFSETQ. General study results and limits: Part of the zero-insertion signal could reflect confounding by invariant MAIT and iNKT cells.

Separately, the same data were catalogued under a study of T cells expressing NK-cell markers. This second study notes: HCMV specificity was not established for the expanded NKG2C+ T cell clones.

Sample: CD4+ T cells sorted from blood. The sequence came from a woman aged 18 to 35 in good health. The rearrangement joins TRBV5-1 to TRBJ1-1; 7 nucleotides agree with TRBD1. In DNA, the CDR3 is TGCGCCAGCAGCTATTCCGGGACAGAGGGGACTGAAGCTTTCTTT. This encodes CASSYSGTEGTEAFF.